The entry that follows covers one T cell receptor beta chain sequence. The data belong to a study of blood T cell repertoires in COVID-19. Profiling relied on immunoSEQ multiplex PCR, and the TCRdb table lists in-frame clones only, not all of them. The data show a few hundred thousand clones, more than 85% seen once. The junction had 8 bases not matched to a gene; V was cut back by 0 bases and J by 3 bases. The CDR3 is 17 residues long. Per the germline V gene, CDR1 is PRHDT and CDR2 is FYEKMQ (reference sequence). Sequenced: peripheral blood. The chain uses TRBV13 and TRBJ1-1; 9 bases fit TRBD1. This receptor was taken from a man aged 55-75 years with acute or convalescent COVID-19. As DNA, the CDR3 is TGTGCCAGCAGCTTAGGAGTACACAGGGGGCCGTACACTGAAGCTTTCTTT. It yields the protein CASSLGVHRGPYTEAFF.